This record looks at one T cell receptor beta chain sequence and its context. Deletions cut 1 base from V and 2 bases from J, with 13 bases between. CDR3 length: 16 amino acids. Germline V gene sequence: CDR1 LNHDA, CDR2 SQIVND (reference sequence). The data were taken from a study of blood T cell repertoires in COVID-19. Using immunoSEQ multiplex PCR, the repertoire was profiled, and TCRdb retains in-frame clones only, with some absent. This table has 450,000 or so clones, over 75% appearing once. Enrolment of Seattle patients took place during active infection, and they were followed longitudinally.

The sequence was obtained from a woman aged 40-49 years with COVID-19, enrolled during active disease. The chain recombines TRBV19 with TRBJ2-3, with no clear D. The sequenced sample consisted of peripheral blood. CDR3 nucleotides: TGTGCCAGTAGTATAGGATCACCAACAAACACAGATACGCAGTATTTT. Its protein is CASSIGSPTNTDTQYF.